Detailed here is one T cell receptor (beta chain). This entry belongs to a study of shared clonotypes between healthy human individuals. The CDR3 is 16 amino acids. Losses at the gene ends were 1 base for V and 4 bases for J; bases not matched to a gene: 7. Germline-derived CDR1 and CDR2 are SGHRS and YFSETQ. Naive CD4+ cells were CD45RA-selected; the remaining cells were memory. Clones were sequenced by immunoSEQ multiplex PCR, and TCRdb holds only the in-frame ones, with some missing. The data contain millions of clones, more than 80% of them singletons. This clonotype was sampled from a man younger than 35 in good health. Some clones in this sample may be carry-over from other donors' samples. The sample consisted of naive CD4+ T cells from PBMCs. Subset specified: CD45RA+ positively selected. This chain connects TRBV5-1 to TRBJ2-5; 10 nucleotides line up with TRBD2. The CDR3 bases are TGCGCCAGCAGCTTGAGACCAGCGGGAGGGGTAGAGACCCAGTACTTC. This sequence encodes CASSLRPAGGVETQYF.